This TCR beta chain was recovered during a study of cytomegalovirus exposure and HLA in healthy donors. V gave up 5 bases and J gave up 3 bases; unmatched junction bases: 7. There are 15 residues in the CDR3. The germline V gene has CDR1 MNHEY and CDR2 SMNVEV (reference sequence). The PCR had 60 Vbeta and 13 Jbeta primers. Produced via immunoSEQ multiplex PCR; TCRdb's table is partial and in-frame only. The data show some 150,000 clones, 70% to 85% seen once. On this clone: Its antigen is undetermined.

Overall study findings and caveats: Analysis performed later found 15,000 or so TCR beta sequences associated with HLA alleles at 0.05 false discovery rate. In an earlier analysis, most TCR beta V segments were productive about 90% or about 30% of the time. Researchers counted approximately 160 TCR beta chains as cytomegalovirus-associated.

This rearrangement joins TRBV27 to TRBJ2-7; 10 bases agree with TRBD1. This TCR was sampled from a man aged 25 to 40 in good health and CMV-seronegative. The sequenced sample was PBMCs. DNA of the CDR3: TGTGCCAGCAGTCGCAAGGGACAGGGGTACTACGAGCAGTACTTC. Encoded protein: CASSRKGQGYYEQYF.